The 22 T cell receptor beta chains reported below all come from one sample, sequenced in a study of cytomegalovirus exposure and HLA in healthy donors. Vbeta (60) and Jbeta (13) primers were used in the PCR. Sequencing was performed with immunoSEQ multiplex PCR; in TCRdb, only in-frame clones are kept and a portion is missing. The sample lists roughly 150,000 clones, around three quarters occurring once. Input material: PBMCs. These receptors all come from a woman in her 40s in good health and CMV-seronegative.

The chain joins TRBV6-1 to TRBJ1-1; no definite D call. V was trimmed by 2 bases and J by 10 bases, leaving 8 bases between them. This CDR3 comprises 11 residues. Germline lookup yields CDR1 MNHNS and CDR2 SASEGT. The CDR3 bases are TGTGCCAGCAGTGAAAGAGGTAGAGCTTTCTTT. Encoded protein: CASSERGRAFF.

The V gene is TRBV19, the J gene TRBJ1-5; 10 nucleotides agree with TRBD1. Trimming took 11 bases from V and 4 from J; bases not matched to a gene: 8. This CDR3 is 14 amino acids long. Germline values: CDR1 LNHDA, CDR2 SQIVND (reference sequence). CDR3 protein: CAGADRGYNQPQHF. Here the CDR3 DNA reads TGTGCCGGGGCGGACAGGGGGTATAATCAGCCCCAGCATTTT.

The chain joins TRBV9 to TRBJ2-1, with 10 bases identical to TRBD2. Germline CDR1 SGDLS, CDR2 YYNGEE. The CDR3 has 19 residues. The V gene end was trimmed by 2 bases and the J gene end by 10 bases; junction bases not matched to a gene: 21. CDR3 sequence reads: CASSVTPNSGGPTPGEQFF. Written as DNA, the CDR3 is TGTGCCAGCAGCGTCACCCCCAATAGCGGGGGGCCTACGCCTGGAGAGCAGTTCTTC.

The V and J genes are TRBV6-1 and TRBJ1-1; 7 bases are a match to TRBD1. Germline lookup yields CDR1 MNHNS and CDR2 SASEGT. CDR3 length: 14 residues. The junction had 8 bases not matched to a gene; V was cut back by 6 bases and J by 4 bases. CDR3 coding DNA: TGTGCCAGCAGCCCGGGACAGAGTCCCACTGAAGCTTTCTTT. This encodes CASSPGQSPTEAFF.

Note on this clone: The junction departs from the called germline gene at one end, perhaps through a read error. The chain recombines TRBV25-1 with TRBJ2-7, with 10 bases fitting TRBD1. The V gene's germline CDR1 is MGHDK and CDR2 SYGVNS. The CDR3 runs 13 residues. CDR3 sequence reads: CASPSGTGAGKDF. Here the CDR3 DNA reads TGTGCCAGCCCCTCCGGGACAGGGGCCGGGAAGGACTTC.

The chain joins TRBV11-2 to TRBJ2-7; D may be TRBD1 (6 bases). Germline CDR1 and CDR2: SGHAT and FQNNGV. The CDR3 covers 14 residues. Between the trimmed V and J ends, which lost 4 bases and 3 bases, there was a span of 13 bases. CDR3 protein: CASSSLTGNYEQYF. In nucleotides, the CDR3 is TGTGCCAGCAGCTCCTTGACAGGAAACTACGAGCAGTACTTC.

The CDR3 DNA reads as TGTGCCAGCAGCCCCCGGGACAGGGGGCTACAAGGCTACACCTTC. Its protein is CASSPRDRGLQGYTF. V and J are TRBV21-1 and TRBJ1-2; TRBD1, the table's D call, was not compared with the DNA. TRBV21-1 is designated a pseudogene. This CDR3 has 15 amino acids.

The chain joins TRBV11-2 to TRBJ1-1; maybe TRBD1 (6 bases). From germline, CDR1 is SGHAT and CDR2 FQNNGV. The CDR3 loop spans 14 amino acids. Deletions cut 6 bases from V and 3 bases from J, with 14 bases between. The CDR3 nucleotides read TGTGCCAGCAGTCGACAGGTTGGGGACACTGAAGCTTTCTTT. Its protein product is CASSRQVGDTEAFF.

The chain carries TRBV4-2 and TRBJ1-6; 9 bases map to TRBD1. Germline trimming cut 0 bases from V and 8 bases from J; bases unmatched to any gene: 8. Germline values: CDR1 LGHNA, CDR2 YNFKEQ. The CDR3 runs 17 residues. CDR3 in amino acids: CASSQELPGQGHSPLHF. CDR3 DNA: TGTGCCAGCAGCCAAGAACTACCGGGACAGGGTCATTCACCCCTCCACTTT.

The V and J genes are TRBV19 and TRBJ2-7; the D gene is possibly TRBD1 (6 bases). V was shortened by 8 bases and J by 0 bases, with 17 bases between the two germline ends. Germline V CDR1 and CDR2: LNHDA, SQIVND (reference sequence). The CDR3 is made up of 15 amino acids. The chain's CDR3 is CASSTSGASSYEQYF. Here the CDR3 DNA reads TGTGCCAGTTCCACATCAGGGGCTAGCTCCTACGAGCAGTACTTC.

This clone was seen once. CDR3 amino acids: CASIITGASYEQYF. The CDR3 nucleotides read TGTGCCAGCATCATTACAGGGGCTTCCTACGAGCAGTACTTC. V gene TRBV28 combines with J gene TRBJ2-7; 7 bases are a match to TRBD1. V shed 7 bases and J 1 base; nucleotides not matched to a gene: 7. Germline CDR1 and CDR2: MDHEN and SYDVKM. CDR3 length equals 14 residues.

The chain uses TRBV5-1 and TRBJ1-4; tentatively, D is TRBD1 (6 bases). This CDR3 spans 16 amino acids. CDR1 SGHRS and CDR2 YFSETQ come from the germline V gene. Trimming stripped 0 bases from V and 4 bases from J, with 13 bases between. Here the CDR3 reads CASSLEGGRGNEKLFF. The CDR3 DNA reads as TGCGCCAGCAGCTTGGAAGGGGGAAGGGGTAATGAAAAACTGTTTTTT. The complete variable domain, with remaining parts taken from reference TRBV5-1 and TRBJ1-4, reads KAGVTQTPRYLIKTRGQQVTLSCSPISGHRSVSWYQQTPGQGLQFLFEYFSETQRNKGNFPGRFSGRQFSNSRSEMNVSTLELGDSALYLCASSLEGGRGNEKLFFGSGTQLSVL.

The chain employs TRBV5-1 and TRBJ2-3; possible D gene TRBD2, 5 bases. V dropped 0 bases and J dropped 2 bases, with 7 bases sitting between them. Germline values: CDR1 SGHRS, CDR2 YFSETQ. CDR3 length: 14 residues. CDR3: CASSLAGNTDTQYF. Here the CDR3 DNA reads TGCGCCAGCAGCTTGGCGGGAAACACAGATACGCAGTATTTT.

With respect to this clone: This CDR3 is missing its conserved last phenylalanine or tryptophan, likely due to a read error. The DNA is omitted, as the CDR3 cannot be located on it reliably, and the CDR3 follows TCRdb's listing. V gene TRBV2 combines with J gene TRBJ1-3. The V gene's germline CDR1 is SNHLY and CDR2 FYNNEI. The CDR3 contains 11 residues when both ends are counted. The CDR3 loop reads CASSQNPVVRL.

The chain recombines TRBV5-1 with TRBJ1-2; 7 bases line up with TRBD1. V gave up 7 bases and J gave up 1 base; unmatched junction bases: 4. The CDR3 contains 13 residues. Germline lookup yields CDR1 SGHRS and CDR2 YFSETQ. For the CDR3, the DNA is TGCGCCAGCGGACAGGACCGTAACTATGGCTACACCTTC. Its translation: CASGQDRNYGYTF.

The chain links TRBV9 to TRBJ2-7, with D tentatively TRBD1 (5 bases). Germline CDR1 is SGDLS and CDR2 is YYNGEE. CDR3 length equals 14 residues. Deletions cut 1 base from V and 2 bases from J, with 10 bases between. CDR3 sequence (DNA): TGTGCCAGCAGCGTAACCCAGGGAACCTACGAGCAGTACTTC. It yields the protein CASSVTQGTYEQYF. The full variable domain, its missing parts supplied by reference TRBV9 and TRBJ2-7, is DSGVTQTPKHLITATGQRVTLRCSPRSGDLSVYWYQQSLDQGLQFLIQYYNGEERAKGNILERFSAQQFPDLHSELNLSSLELGDSALYFCASSVTQGTYEQYFGPGTRLTVT.

The CDR3 spells CASSQLQGMEGYTF. In DNA form, the CDR3 reads TGCGCCAGCAGTCAATTGCAGGGGATGGAGGGCTACACCTTC. This chain joins TRBV23-1 and TRBJ1-2; the D gene is possibly TRBD1 (6 bases). TRBV23-1 is an ORF, and what it does is uncertain. The CDR3 sequence is 14 residues long. With 1 base removed from V and 8 bases from J, the gap between germline ends came to 14 bases.

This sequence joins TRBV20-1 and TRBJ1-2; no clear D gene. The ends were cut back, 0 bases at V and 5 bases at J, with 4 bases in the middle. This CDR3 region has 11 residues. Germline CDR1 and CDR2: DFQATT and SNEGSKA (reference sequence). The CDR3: CSAREIYGYTF. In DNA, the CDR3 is TGCAGTGCTAGAGAAATATATGGCTACACCTTC.

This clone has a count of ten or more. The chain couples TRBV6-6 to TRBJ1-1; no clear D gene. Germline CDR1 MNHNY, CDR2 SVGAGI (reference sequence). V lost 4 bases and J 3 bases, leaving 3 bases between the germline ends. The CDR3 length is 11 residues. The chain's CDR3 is CASSSYTEAFF. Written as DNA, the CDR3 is TGTGCCAGCAGTTCCTACACTGAAGCTTTCTTT.

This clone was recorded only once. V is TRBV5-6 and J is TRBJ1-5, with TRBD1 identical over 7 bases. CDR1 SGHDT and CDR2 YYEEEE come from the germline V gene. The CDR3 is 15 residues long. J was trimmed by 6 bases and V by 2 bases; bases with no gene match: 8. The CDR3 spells CASSLNRGFAQPQHF. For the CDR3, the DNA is TGTGCCAGCAGCTTAAACAGGGGTTTCGCTCAGCCCCAGCATTTT. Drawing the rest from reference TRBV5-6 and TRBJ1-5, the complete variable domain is DAGVTQSPTHLIKTRGQQVTLRCSPKSGHDTVSWYQQALGQGPQFIFQYYEEEERQRGNFPDRFSGHQFPNYSSELNVNALLLGDSALYLCASSLNRGFAQPQHFGDGTRLSIL.

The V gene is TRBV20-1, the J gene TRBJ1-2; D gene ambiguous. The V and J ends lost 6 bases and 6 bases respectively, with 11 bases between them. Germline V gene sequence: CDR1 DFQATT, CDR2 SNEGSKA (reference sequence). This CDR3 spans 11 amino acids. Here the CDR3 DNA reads TGCAGTGCCTCGGAGGGCCATGGCTACACCTTC. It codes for CSASEGHGYTF.

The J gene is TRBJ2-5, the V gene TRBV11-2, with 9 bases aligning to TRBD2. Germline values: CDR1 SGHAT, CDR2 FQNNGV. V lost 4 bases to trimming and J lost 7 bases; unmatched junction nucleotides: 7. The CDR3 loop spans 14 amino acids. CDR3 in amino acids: CASSWVSAGGTQYF. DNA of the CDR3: TGTGCCAGCAGCTGGGTTTCAGCGGGGGGGACCCAGTACTTC.